The next 18 T cell receptor beta chains were all read from a single sample in a study of OX40 agonist ivuxolimab in advanced cancers. Assay used: immunoSEQ multiplex PCR; TCRdb lists only in-frame clones, some missing. The sample consists of approximately 84,000 clones, 80% to 90% of them appearing once. The material was CD4+ or CD8+ T cells sorted from blood, obtained in a trial of the OX40 agonist ivuxolimab. The receptors stem from an adult with an advanced solid tumor such as melanoma, head and neck, liver or kidney cancer.

The chain joins TRBV4-3 to TRBJ1-2, with 7 bases aligning to TRBD1. The trim removed 2 bases at V and 4 bases at J, leaving 1 base unmatched. This CDR3 has 13 amino acids. CDR1 LGHNA and CDR2 YSLEER come from the germline V gene. In DNA, the CDR3 is TGCGCCAGCAGCCAACACAGGGGCTATGGCTACACCTTC. This sequence encodes CASSQHRGYGYTF.

The V gene is TRBV30, the J gene TRBJ2-5; D might be TRBD2 (7 bases). Deletions cut 2 bases from V and 4 bases from J, with 11 bases between. This CDR3 is 13 amino acids long. Germline V gives CDR1 GTSNPN, CDR2 SVGIG (reference sequence). The DNA for the CDR3 is TGTGCCTGGAGTATGGGGGGGCCAGAGACCCAGTACTTC. Its translation: CAWSMGGPETQYF.

The sample holds one count of this clone. V is TRBV5-6 and J is TRBJ2-7; 9 positions match TRBD2. CDR3 size: 16 residues. J lost 0 bases, V lost 0 bases, and 4 bases had no gene match. Germline CDR1 and CDR2: SGHDT and YYEEEE. CDR3 loop: CASSLGAGGLSYEQYF. In DNA, the CDR3 is TGTGCCAGCAGCTTGGGAGCGGGGGGCCTCTCCTACGAGCAGTACTTC.

The table lists this clone with a few counts. The V and J genes are TRBV7-6 and TRBJ1-6, with D hard to call. Germline values: CDR1 SGHVS, CDR2 FNYEAQ. The CDR3 contains 14 residues. V was shortened by 3 bases and J by 7 bases, with 10 bases between the two germline ends. The CDR3 DNA sequence: TGTGCCAGCAGCTTGTCAGGCCAAAATTCACCCCTCCACTTT. Translating gives CASSLSGQNSPLHF.

This clone has just one count. The rearrangement joins TRBV2 to TRBJ2-5, with D possibly matching TRBD2 (7 bases). Per the germline V gene, CDR1 is SNHLY and CDR2 is FYNNEI. There are 14 residues in the CDR3. Trimming shortened V by 4 bases and J by 5 bases, and 14 bases separated the two germline ends. The CDR3: CASSGSGGEETQYF. The DNA of the CDR3 is TGTGCCAGCAGTGGATCGGGGGGCGAGGAGACCCAGTACTTC.

The chain is built from TRBV5-1 and TRBJ1-2; 7 bases line up with TRBD1. This CDR3 is 15 amino acids long. The V and J ends lost 5 bases and 7 bases, in that order; junction bases with no gene match: 14. Germline V lookup: CDR1 SGHRS, CDR2 YFSETQ. In DNA form, the CDR3 reads TGCGCCAGCAGAGACCCGACAGGGACTAGAGGTGGCTACACCTTC. The encoded protein is CASRDPTGTRGGYTF.

This clone appeared a few times. The chain combines TRBV2 with TRBJ2-1; unclear D gene. This CDR3 contains 10 residues. Trimming shortened V by 5 bases and J by 10 bases, and 6 bases separated the two germline ends. Germline assignment: CDR1 SNHLY and CDR2 FYNNEI. The CDR3 here is CASSWPEQFF. The CDR3 bases are TGTGCCAGCAGTTGGCCCGAGCAGTTCTTC.

This clone was counted once. V and J are TRBV5-4 and TRBJ2-2; a weak D match, TRBD2 (6 bases). Germline V lookup: CDR1 SGHNT, CDR2 YYREEE (reference sequence). V was trimmed by 2 bases and J by 6 bases, leaving 14 bases between them. This CDR3 is 15 amino acids long. CDR3 bases: TGTGCCAGCAGCTTAGGACTCAGGGACTCCGGGGAGCTGTTTTTT. It yields the protein CASSLGLRDSGELFF.

The chain recombines TRBV7-3 with TRBJ2-1; D might be TRBD1 or TRBD2, each matching 5 bases. Looked up from germline, CDR1 is SGHTA and CDR2 is FQGTGA. V shed 2 bases and J shed 5 bases, with 10 bases lying between them. The CDR3 sequence is 14 residues long. The chain's CDR3 is CASSLPGQHNEQFF. CDR3 nucleotides: TGTGCCAGCAGCTTACCGGGGCAGCACAATGAGCAGTTCTTC.

The chain links TRBV7-6 to TRBJ1-5; D is uncertain. This CDR3 has 13 amino acids. V was shortened by 1 base and J by 4 bases, with 5 bases between the two germline ends. CDR1 and CDR2 (germline): SGHVS, FNYEAQ. CDR3 bases: TGTGCCAGCAGCTTAGACCCGAATCAGCCCCAGCATTTT. It encodes CASSLDPNQPQHF.

The chain links TRBV5-4 to TRBJ1-2; maybe TRBD1 (5 bases). V was trimmed by 2 bases and J by 8 bases, leaving 19 bases between them. CDR1 and CDR2 from the germline V gene are SGHNT and YYREEE (reference sequence). CDR3 size: 15 residues. In nucleotides, the CDR3 is TGTGCCAGCAGCTTCTTCGTCGGGGGGACGAGAGGCTACACCTTC. Protein product: CASSFFVGGTRGYTF.

This rearrangement joins TRBV2 to TRBJ1-3; D is possibly TRBD1 (6 bases). Germline V CDR1 and CDR2: SNHLY, FYNNEI. Trimming left V 7 bases short and J 0 bases short, with 25 bases between. This CDR3 has 19 amino acids. The CDR3 loop is CASMQKDRHLTLSGNTIYF. As DNA, the CDR3 is TGTGCCAGCATGCAGAAAGACAGGCACCTGACCCTCTCTGGAAACACCATATATTTT.

The V gene is TRBV30, the J gene TRBJ1-2, with D perhaps TRBD1 (6 bases). This CDR3 contains 13 residues. V was clipped by 1 base and J by 6 bases, with 12 bases between them. Germline V lookup: CDR1 GTSNPN, CDR2 SVGIG (reference sequence). The CDR3 region is CAWSGYRVNGYTF. For the CDR3, the DNA is TGTGCCTGGAGTGGTTACAGGGTGAATGGCTACACCTTC.

The CDR3, as DNA: TGCGCCAGCAGCCAAGATAGGCTCCTAGCCGGGGAGCTGTTTTTT. Translation gives CASSQDRLLAGELFF. The chain links TRBV4-1 to TRBJ2-2; D remains unclear. With 0 bases removed from V and 6 bases from J, the gap between germline ends came to 11 bases. The germline V gene has CDR1 MGHRA and CDR2 YSYEKL. This CDR3 is 15 amino acids long.

The chain couples TRBV5-6 to TRBJ1-6, with 8 bases identical to TRBD1. The CDR3 length is 17 residues. Germline-derived CDR1 and CDR2 are SGHDT and YYEEEE. Trimming cost V 3 bases and J 3 bases; bases outside gene matches: 8. The CDR3 protein is CASSSLGQDFYNSPLHF. The CDR3 bases are TGTGCCAGCAGCTCCCTGGGACAGGATTTCTATAATTCACCCCTCCACTTT.

The V and J genes are TRBV2 and TRBJ2-7, with 8 bases lining up with TRBD2. Germline V CDR1 and CDR2: SNHLY, FYNNEI. The CDR3 length is 12 residues. The V and J ends lost 8 bases and 5 bases, in that order; junction bases with no gene match: 5. DNA of the CDR3: TGTGCCAGCGGCGGACTAGCCAACGAGCAGTACTTC. Protein sequence: CASGGLANEQYF.

This chain uses TRBV2 with TRBJ1-6; D is possibly TRBD1 (5 bases). Between the trimmed V and J ends, which lost 2 bases and 8 bases, there was a span of 7 bases. Germline assignment: CDR1 SNHLY and CDR2 FYNNEI. The CDR3 runs 13 residues. CDR3 loop: CASSEFRDSPLHF. CDR3 DNA: TGTGCCAGCAGTGAATTCAGGGATTCACCCCTCCACTTT.

The chain carries TRBV11-1 and TRBJ2-5; 8 positions agree with TRBD1. Germline-derived CDR1 and CDR2 are SGHAT and FQDESV (reference sequence). With 5 bases clipped from V and 1 base from J, the junction kept 3 bases outside the gene matches. The CDR3 has 14 residues. This CDR3 reads CASSQGQGQETQYF. CDR3 DNA: TGTGCCAGCAGCCAAGGACAGGGCCAAGAGACCCAGTACTTC. Supplemented by reference TRBV11-1 and TRBJ2-5, the full variable domain reads EAEVAQSPRYKITEKSQAVAFWCDPISGHATLYWYRQILGQGPELLVQFQDESVVDDSQLPKDRFSAERLKGVDSTLKIQPAELGDSAMYLCASSQGQGQETQYFGPGTRLLVL.